The TCR beta chain under discussion was sequenced for a study of T cells in Graves' hyperthyroidism and ophthalmopathy. Study-level results: Most thyroid clonotypes with frequency above 0.001 were detected in blood.

Many counts were recorded for this clonotype. Its target is unknown. RNA transcripts provided the source from which TCR beta CDR3 regions were amplified. First-round RT-PCR of the TCR CDR3 relied on the HTBI primer set. MiXCR, run by TCRdb on the multiplex PCR reads, gives a single entry per CDR3 protein. The profile covers some 440,000 distinct CDR3 sequences, with around 14% appearing a single time and about 7.7% taken by the ten largest. This CDR3 is 14 amino acids long. Germline loops: CDR1 SGHVS, CDR2 FQNEAQ. The germline V and J ends were trimmed by 1 base and 3 bases, with 10 bases remaining between them.

Source material: blood. The chain joins TRBV7-8 to TRBJ2-7, with D uncertain. This clonotype originated in a young woman with Graves' hyperthyroidism. CDR3 sequence (DNA): TGTGCCAGCAGCTTAGATGTCTTAGGCTACGAGCAGTACTTC. Its protein product is CASSLDVLGYEQYF.